The entry below gives a single T cell receptor beta chain sequence along with its context. There are 12 residues in the CDR3. V was pared by 5 bases and J by 8 bases, with 12 bases between. Germline-derived CDR1 and CDR2 are SGHTA and FQGNSA. In the source study's methods: Estimation of nucleated cell counts was performed using reference gene primer amplification. The table came from immunoSEQ multiplex PCR; TCRdb's copy has only in-frame clones and leaves some out. That table gives V, J and clone size, and the DNA gave D and trimming. Of fewer than 200,000 clones listed, approximately 80% are singletons. This record comes from a study of blood T cell repertoires in COVID-19.

The sequencing sample was made of peripheral blood. The V gene is TRBV7-2, the J gene TRBJ1-1; D call uncertain. The sequence was obtained from a woman older than 75 with acute or convalescent COVID-19. CDR3 region: CASSARGPEAFF. The CDR3 nucleotides are TGTGCCAGCAGCGCCCGGGGTCCCGAAGCTTTCTTT. Drawing the rest from reference TRBV7-2 and TRBJ1-1, the complete variable domain is GAGVSQSPSNKVTEKGKDVELRCDPISGHTALYWYRQSLGQGLEFLIYFQGNSAPDKSGLPSDRFSAERTGGSVSTLTIQRTQQEDSAVYLCASSARGPEAFFGQGTRLTVV.